The entry below describes one T cell receptor beta chain. Sequencing was performed with immunoSEQ multiplex PCR; in TCRdb, only in-frame clones are kept and a portion is missing. The sample contains roughly 1,800,000 clones, roughly 94% of which appear only once. Germline V gene sequence: CDR1 LNHDA, CDR2 SQIVND (reference sequence). This CDR3 has 13 amino acids. Trimming pared 5 bases from V and 5 bases from J, leaving 12 bases between. The data originate from a study of shared clonotypes between healthy human individuals. Looking at the study overall: The donors, two women and a few men, were aged 18 to 49.

Positively selected for CCR7, the CD45RO-negative cells used as naive CD8 cells excluded terminally differentiated effector memory CD45RA+ cells. Each sample came from a Caucasian adult donor living in Nashville, Tennessee. The sequenced sample was naive CD8+ T cells sorted from blood. This chain links TRBV19 with TRBJ1-1, with D tentatively TRBD1 (6 bases). This receptor was identified in a man aged 18 to 35 in good health. CDR3 residues: CASSAGGLTEAFF. As DNA, the CDR3 is TGTGCCAGTAGTGCCGGGGGCCTAACTGAAGCTTTCTTT. The variable domain in full, with the rest retrieved from reference TRBV19 and TRBJ1-1, is DGGITQSPKYLFRKEGQNVTLSCEQNLNHDAMYWYRQDPGQGLRLIYYSQIVNDFQKGDIAEGYSVSREKKESFPLTVTSAQKNPTAFYLCASSAGGLTEAFFGQGTRLTVV.